The clone carrying this T cell receptor beta chain was seen at least ten times. The sample comes from a study of T cells in Graves' hyperthyroidism and ophthalmopathy. TCR beta CDR3 sequences were amplified from RNA transcripts. The study used the HTBI primer set for a first-round RT-PCR of the TCR CDR3. TCRdb fed the multiplex PCR reads into MiXCR, producing one record per CDR3 protein. The table shows about 460,000 distinct CDR3 sequences, with about 20% occurring only once. The origin of this receptor is a woman in her seventies with Graves' ophthalmopathy. The source material was blood.

The CDR3 sequence: CASGSVGYDTEAFF. CDR3 coding DNA: TGTGCCAGCGGGTCGGTAGGGTACGACACTGAAGCTTTCTTT. This sequence joins TRBV3-1 and TRBJ1-1; no clear D. The germline V gene encodes CDR1 LGHDT and CDR2 YNNKEL (reference sequence). The germline V and J ends were trimmed by 8 bases and 3 bases, with 16 bases remaining between them. The CDR3 sequence is 14 residues long.